The 7 T cell receptor beta chains presented below share a single source sample, sequenced in a study of early T cells in non-severe SARS-CoV-2 infection (dated by TCRdb to the early 2020s). Receptor libraries were prepared by 5' RACE. The sample was run on a NextSeq 500. The public reads were reprocessed in TCRdb via fastp at Q25 and MiXCR, keeping in-frame beta chains. Duplicate CDR3 protein sequences are folded into a single record with the most common DNA and genes. For this sample the table gives about 100,000 distinct CDR3 sequences, of which around an eighth were detected only once. The ten most abundant clones make up around 3% of the sample. Sequenced input: whole blood. These receptors were taken from an adult who was a healthcare worker with PCR-confirmed SARS-CoV-2 infection or an uninfected control (not recorded which).

The chain combines TRBV28 with TRBJ1-2, with D possibly matching TRBD1 (6 bases). This CDR3 region has 12 residues. Germline V gene sequence: CDR1 MDHEN, CDR2 SYDVKM. Trimming took off 4 bases at V and 8 bases at J, with 11 bases between the two ends. CDR3 DNA: TGTGCCAGCAGTTCCGGACAGTGGGGCTACACCTTC. Residues: CASSSGQWGYTF.

V and J are TRBV7-9 and TRBJ2-7, with 9 positions matching TRBD1. V lost 8 bases to trimming and J lost 5 bases; unmatched junction nucleotides: 10. Looked up from germline, CDR1 is SEHNR and CDR2 is FQNEAQ (reference sequence). The CDR3 spans 14 residues. Here the CDR3 reads CASSGTGRRDEQYF. CDR3 DNA sequence: TGTGCCAGCTCCGGGACAGGGAGAAGAGACGAGCAGTACTTC.

This rearrangement joins TRBV20-1 to TRBJ1-6, with no clear D. Germline V gives CDR1 DFQATT, CDR2 SNEGSKA (reference sequence). V lost 6 bases and J 7 bases, leaving 13 bases between the germline ends. CDR3 length equals 13 residues. The CDR3 DNA is TGCAGTGCATCCAGGAACATGAATTCACCCCTCCACTTT. Translation gives CSASRNMNSPLHF.

There are a few counts of this clonotype. The chain recombines TRBV5-4 with TRBJ2-1; D unresolved. Trimming took off 3 bases at V and 5 bases at J, with 12 bases between the two ends. Looked up from germline, CDR1 is SGHNT and CDR2 is YYREEE (reference sequence). This CDR3 is 14 amino acids long. This chain's CDR3 is CASSSAVDHNEQFF. The CDR3, as DNA: TGTGCCAGCAGCTCGGCGGTTGACCACAATGAGCAGTTCTTC.

The sample holds a few counts of this clonotype. V and J are TRBV7-9 and TRBJ2-1; 7 bases fit TRBD1. Germline V gene sequence: CDR1 SEHNR, CDR2 FQNEAQ (reference sequence). With V trimmed by 4 bases and J by 7 bases, 7 bases remained unmatched. The CDR3 has 14 residues. The CDR3, as DNA: TGTGCCAGCAGCTGGGAGACAGGGTCAAATGAGCAGTTCTTC. It encodes CASSWETGSNEQFF.

The chain is built from TRBV7-8 and TRBJ2-6; TRBD1 matches 7 bases. The germline V gene encodes CDR1 SGHVS and CDR2 FQNEAQ. Trimming cost V 5 bases and J 0 bases; bases outside gene matches: 7. The CDR3 covers 17 residues. The CDR3 DNA reads TGTGCCAGCAGCCTTATAGGACAGGCCTCTGGGGCCAACGTCCTGACTTTC. Translated, it gives CASSLIGQASGANVLTF. Full variable domain (rest looked up from reference TRBV7-8 and TRBJ2-6): GAGVSQSPRYKVAKRGQDVALRCDPISGHVSLFWYQQALGQGPEFLTYFQNEAQLDKSGLPSDRFFAERPEGSVSTLKIQRTQQEDSAVYLCASSLIGQASGANVLTFGAGSRLTVL.

V and J are TRBV11-2 and TRBJ1-6, with D perhaps matching TRBD1 (5 bases). The germline V gene has CDR1 SGHAT and CDR2 FQNNGV. The CDR3 sequence is 16 residues long. Deletions cut 2 bases from V and 11 bases from J, with 19 bases between. This CDR3 is CASSLPRSGGEAPLHF. The CDR3 DNA is TGTGCCAGCAGCTTACCCCGTTCGGGGGGGGAGGCACCCCTCCACTTT. The full variable domain, rest sourced from reference TRBV11-2 and TRBJ1-6, is EAGVAQSPRYKIIEKRQSVAFWCNPISGHATLYWYQQILGQGPKLLIQFQNNGVVDDSQLPKDRFSAERLKGVDSTLKIQPAKLEDSAVYLCASSLPRSGGEAPLHFGNGTRLTVT.